The TCR beta chain under discussion was sequenced for a study of human CD8 memory T cell subsets (TCRdb year 2020). Concerning the study at large: To assess how stem-like (TSTEM), progenitor exhausted-like (TPEX) and effector memory CD8+ T cell subsets are clonally related, the TCRbeta repertoires of these three subsets were compared. TCRbeta repertoires were obtained from TSTEM, TPEX and effector memory subsets contributed by each of over five donors. What the study reported, not specific to this receptor: Normalized Shannon-Wiener diversity was similarly high in TSTEM and TPEX subsets, while effector memory subsets were less diverse by comparison. Only TCRbeta chains were sequenced, and the repertoire comparisons were based on over five donors and tested using paired t-tests with Bonferroni correction. Greater repertoire diversity in TSTEM than in TPEX subsets was suggested by Chao1 estimates, potentially reflecting a broader range of specificities. The stem-like TSTEM and TPEX subsets each shared clonotypes with effector memory cells, but the TSTEM and TPEX repertoires had minimal overlap with each other, suggesting distinct antigen spectra.

A Human TCR Profiling Kit was used to prepare UMI-labeled 5' RACE TCRbeta libraries. Every TCRbeta library was prepared in parallel, with the same number of PCR cycles used for all of the libraries. For the original study's pipeline: Between about 2,900 and 20,000 functional CDR3beta clonotypes were contained in each TCRbeta library. MIGEC 1.2.9 was used for UMI extraction and consensus assembly, with a minimum of three reads required per UMI. In-frame CDR3beta repertoires were extracted with MiXCR 3.0.3. Each sample was downsampled to 42,000 randomly selected UMIs before diversity metrics were computed in VDJtools 1.2.1. For the top 3,000 clones of each sample pair, the repertoire overlap metrics D, R and F2 were calculated in VDJtools. The reads underwent TCRdb reprocessing, giving one record for each CDR3 protein sequence and no DNA. Clone size and V and J calls follow TCRdb, not the original study. The sample's table covers about 20,000 distinct CDR3 sequences. 5.4% of the sample lies in the top ten.

Comments on this clonotype: No antigen is known for it.

Per the germline V gene (reference sequence), SEHNR is the CDR1 and FQNEAQ is the CDR2. The CDR3 contains 13 residues, cysteine and phenylalanine counted. There is no recorded DNA. Density gradient separation was used to isolate peripheral blood mononuclear cells from healthy donor buffy coats. Negative magnetic separation using EasySep or MojoSort CD8+ T cell isolation kits was how the study enriched total CD8+ T cells. An RNeasy Mini Kit was used to extract total RNA from duplicate vials of over 130,000 sorted CD8+ T cells per subset. PBMCs were used either fresh or after being cryopreserved in fetal bovine serum containing around 9.4% DMSO. Fluorescence-activated cell sorting on a FACSAria III was used to sort the CD8+ T cell subsets to purity.

The sequence was obtained from a human donor in good health. Recombination joined TRBV7-9 with TRBJ2-7; TCRdb designates TRBD1, a call that cannot be tested without DNA. Material for sequencing was CD8+ T cells from PBMCs. The CDR3 region reads CASSRDRGYEQYF.